This T cell receptor (beta chain) was profiled in a study of radiotherapy plus CTLA-4 blockade in lung cancer. Study as a whole: Objective response was observed in about 19% of patients, and disease control in about 30%.

Notes on the study in general: After radiotherapy and ipilimumab, tumor-derived clones expanded in peripheral blood. In blood, early T cell clone dynamics reportedly predicted response best, together with interferon-beta.

Patients had chemo-refractory metastatic non-small-cell lung cancer and received focal radiation plus CTLA-4 blockade that used ipilimumab. The table came from immunoSEQ multiplex PCR; TCRdb's copy has only in-frame clones and leaves some out. Among roughly 90,000 clones listed, about two thirds were seen once. Regarding this clone: The antigen is undetermined.

CDR3 length: 15 residues. V lost 1 base and J lost 3, with 13 bases in between. Germline V lookup: CDR1 SGHVS, CDR2 FNYEAQ. Sequences were derived from peripheral blood, sampled from a patient treated with radiotherapy plus ipilimumab. V usage is TRBV7-6 and J usage is TRBJ2-7, with D perhaps assigned TRBD1 or TRBD2 (5 bases each). The sequence was obtained from a human donor with non-small cell lung cancer that progressed on radiotherapy plus ipilimumab. The CDR3 sequence is CASSLERGPIYEQYF. The CDR3 DNA reads as TGTGCCAGCAGCTTAGAAAGGGGACCCATCTACGAGCAGTACTTC.